These 18 T cell receptor beta chains originate from one sample sequenced in a study of cytomegalovirus exposure and HLA in healthy donors. The PCR was carried out with 60 Vbeta primers and 13 Jbeta primers. Only in-frame clones appear in the TCRdb table, and some are missing; sequencing was by immunoSEQ multiplex PCR. There are approximately 150,000 clones in the sample; around 86% occur only once, and 2.5% to 3.5% lies in the top ten. Sequencing was performed on PBMCs. The receptors come from a woman aged 30 to 39 in good health and CMV-seronegative.

The J gene is TRBJ1-2, the V gene TRBV11-2, with 8 bases lining up with TRBD1. Germline CDR1 is SGHAT and CDR2 is FQNNGV. This CDR3 comprises 17 residues. V trimming: 3 bases; J trimming: 4 bases; junction bases outside the gene matches: 13. CDR3 amino acids: CASSLVGDRSGTYGYTF. The CDR3 bases are TGTGCCAGCAGCTTGGTTGGGGACAGGTCGGGAACCTATGGCTACACCTTC.

V and J are TRBV27 and TRBJ1-2, with D perhaps matching TRBD1 (6 bases). CDR3 size: 13 residues. CDR1 and CDR2 (germline): MNHEY, SMNVEV (reference sequence). V lost 3 bases, J lost 8 bases, and 13 bases lay in between. The DNA of the CDR3 is TGTGCCAGCAGTTTCGCGGACAGCCTCGGCTACACCTTC. Translated: CASSFADSLGYTF.

The chain couples TRBV7-2 to TRBJ1-6; the D gene is possibly TRBD1 (5 bases). Germline lookup yields CDR1 SGHTA and CDR2 FQGNSA. V lost 3 bases and J 10 bases, leaving 7 bases between the germline ends. CDR3 length: 12 amino acids. Here the CDR3 DNA reads TGTGCCAGCAGCTTTCGGGGGTCACCCCTCCACTTT. This sequence encodes CASSFRGSPLHF.

The chain has TRBV19 and TRBJ2-4; TRBD1 is a possible D gene (6 bases). V was shortened by 5 bases and J by 6 bases, with 14 bases between the two germline ends. The CDR3 runs to 14 residues. Per the germline V gene, CDR1 is LNHDA and CDR2 is SQIVND (reference sequence). The CDR3 is CASSPGTRGNIQYF. CDR3 DNA sequence: TGTGCCAGTAGTCCGGGGACAAGGGGAAACATTCAGTACTTC.

V usage is TRBV6-5 and J usage is TRBJ1-6; D is undetermined. Trimming removed 6 bases from V and 4 bases from J, with 13 bases in between. Germline V gives CDR1 MNHEY, CDR2 SVGAGI. The CDR3 contains 15 residues. CDR3 region: CASRLYQVYNSPLHF. In DNA, the CDR3 is TGTGCCAGCAGACTCTATCAGGTGTATAATTCACCCCTCCACTTT.

This rearrangement joins TRBV7-8 to TRBJ2-2, with 9 bases identical to TRBD1. Germline CDR1 SGHVS, CDR2 FQNEAQ. The CDR3 is made up of 18 amino acids. V shed 6 bases and J 1 base; nucleotides not matched to a gene: 12. The CDR3 reads CASSSQTGGNWNTGELFF. The CDR3 region has the DNA TGTGCCAGCAGTTCTCAAACAGGGGGCAATTGGAACACCGGGGAGCTGTTTTTT.

This rearrangement joins TRBV27 to TRBJ1-2; TRBD1 aligns across 7 bases. V was pared by 6 bases and J by 4 bases, with 11 bases of the junction left unmatched. From germline, CDR1 is MNHEY and CDR2 SMNVEV (reference sequence). The CDR3 runs to 15 residues. The CDR3 region is CASRTEAGGGYGYTF. The CDR3 nucleotides read TGTGCCAGCAGAACTGAAGCAGGGGGTGGCTATGGCTACACCTTC.

This chain joins TRBV9 and TRBJ1-2; TRBD1 is a possible D gene (5 bases). V dropped 3 bases and J dropped 8 bases, with 14 bases sitting between them. The CDR3 runs to 13 residues. CDR1 is SGDLS and CDR2 is YYNGEE in the germline V gene. CDR3 sequence reads: CASSARGGDGYTF. In DNA form, the CDR3 reads TGTGCCAGCAGCGCCCGAGGAGGGGACGGCTACACCTTC. Variable domain in full (rest from reference TRBV9 and TRBJ1-2): DSGVTQTPKHLITATGQRVTLRCSPRSGDLSVYWYQQSLDQGLQFLIQYYNGEERAKGNILERFSAQQFPDLHSELNLSSLELGDSALYFCASSARGGDGYTFGSGTRLTVV.

This sequence joins TRBV18 and TRBJ2-1; 7 bases line up with TRBD2. CDR1 and CDR2 from the germline V gene are KGHSH and LQKENI. Trimming removed 2 bases from V and 2 bases from J; junction bases left unmatched: 9. This CDR3 spans 17 amino acids. The CDR3 DNA sequence: TGTGCCAGCTCACCATCCCCCCCGGGACTAACCTACAATGAGCAGTTCTTC. Translating it yields CASSPSPPGLTYNEQFF.

J is TRBJ2-4 and V is TRBV19, with 8 bases that match TRBD1. Germline values: CDR1 LNHDA, CDR2 SQIVND (reference sequence). V was pared by 2 bases and J by 0 bases, with 9 bases of the junction left unmatched. CDR3 length: 18 amino acids. The CDR3 DNA reads TGTGCCAGTAGTATACCAGGGGGCCGGCCCATAGCCAAAAACATTCAGTACTTC. Protein: CASSIPGGRPIAKNIQYF.

J is TRBJ1-2 and V is TRBV11-2, with D hard to call. CDR3 length equals 14 residues. Trimming took off 5 bases at V and 1 base at J, with 11 bases between the two ends. The V gene's germline CDR1 is SGHAT and CDR2 FQNNGV. CDR3 nucleotides: TGTGCCAGCAGCCCGGGAAATAGTAACTATGGCTACACCTTC. This encodes CASSPGNSNYGYTF. The variable domain in full, with the rest retrieved from reference TRBV11-2 and TRBJ1-2, is EAGVAQSPRYKIIEKRQSVAFWCNPISGHATLYWYQQILGQGPKLLIQFQNNGVVDDSQLPKDRFSAERLKGVDSTLKIQPAKLEDSAVYLCASSPGNSNYGYTFGSGTRLTVV.

The CDR3 region has the DNA TGCGCCAGCAGCTCGACAGCACACCAAGAGACCCAGTACTTC. Its protein is CASSSTAHQETQYF. The chain joins TRBV5-1 to TRBJ2-5; perhaps TRBD1 as D (5 bases). This CDR3 comprises 14 residues. In germline, CDR1 is SGHRS, CDR2 YFSETQ. Trimming left V 3 bases short and J 0 bases short, with 9 bases between.

The chain uses TRBV7-9 and TRBJ2-1; TRBD1 agrees at 8 bases. In germline, CDR1 is SEHNR, CDR2 FQNEAQ (reference sequence). The V and J ends lost 2 bases and 5 bases, in that order; junction bases with no gene match: 8. The CDR3 sequence is 16 residues long. CDR3 region: CASSLRVGQGHNEQFF. The CDR3 DNA sequence: TGTGCCAGCAGCTTACGCGTAGGACAGGGCCACAATGAGCAGTTCTTC.

This chain's CDR3 is CAWSVGAKSEAFF. The CDR3 DNA follows: TGTGCCTGGAGTGTAGGAGCTAAGTCCGAAGCTTTCTTT. The J gene is TRBJ1-1, the V gene TRBV30, with D unclear. The CDR3 covers 13 residues. The V and J ends lost 0 bases and 8 bases respectively, with 13 bases between them. The V gene's germline CDR1 is GTSNPN and CDR2 SVGIG (reference sequence).

This chain connects TRBV7-9 to TRBJ1-2; D might be TRBD1 (6 bases). The CDR3 runs 16 residues. The V gene lost 6 bases and the J gene lost 4 bases, with 21 bases spanning the gap. Germline V CDR1 and CDR2: SEHNR, FQNEAQ (reference sequence). CDR3 coding DNA: TGTGCCAGCAGTCATAATACAGGGCGGAACCTCTATGGCTACACCTTC. Amino acids: CASSHNTGRNLYGYTF.

This clone was found a few times. The chain is built from TRBV4-1 and TRBJ1-3, with D possibly matching TRBD1 (6 bases). The V gene's germline CDR1 is MGHRA and CDR2 YSYEKL. Trimming stripped 1 base from V and 3 bases from J, with 10 bases between. The CDR3 totals 15 residues. CDR3 coding DNA: TGCGCCAGCAGCCAAGTCAAGGGGGATGGAAACACCATATATTTT. This encodes CASSQVKGDGNTIYF.

This clone occurred a few times. The chain is built from TRBV2 and TRBJ1-2; TRBD1 is a possible D gene (5 bases). Per the germline V gene, CDR1 is SNHLY and CDR2 is FYNNEI. CDR3 length equals 11 residues. V was trimmed by 6 bases and J by 8 bases, leaving 10 bases between them. The CDR3 DNA reads as TGTGCCAGCAGGACAAGGGGCGGCTACACCTTC. Amino acids: CASRTRGGYTF.

The chain joins TRBV11-2 to TRBJ2-5; TRBD1 agrees at 7 bases. The CDR3 spans 15 residues. The junction had 3 bases not matched to a gene; V was cut back by 0 bases and J by 2 bases. CDR1 SGHAT and CDR2 FQNNGV come from the germline V gene. CDR3 in amino acids: CASSLEGQTQETQYF. The CDR3 nucleotides are TGTGCCAGCAGCTTAGAGGGACAGACTCAAGAGACCCAGTACTTC.